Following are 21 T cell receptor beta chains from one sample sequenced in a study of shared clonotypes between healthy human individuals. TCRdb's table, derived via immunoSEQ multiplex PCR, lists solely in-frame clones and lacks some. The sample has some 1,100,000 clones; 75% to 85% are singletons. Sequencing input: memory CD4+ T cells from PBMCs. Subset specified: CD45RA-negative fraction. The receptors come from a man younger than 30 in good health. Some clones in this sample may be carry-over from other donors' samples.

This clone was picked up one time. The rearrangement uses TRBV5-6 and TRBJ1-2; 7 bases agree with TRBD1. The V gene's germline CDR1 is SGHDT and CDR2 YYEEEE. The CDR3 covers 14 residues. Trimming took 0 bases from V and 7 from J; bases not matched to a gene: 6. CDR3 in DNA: TGTGCCAGCAGCTTGGTAGGGGGCCCGGCTGGCTACACCTTC. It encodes CASSLVGGPAGYTF.

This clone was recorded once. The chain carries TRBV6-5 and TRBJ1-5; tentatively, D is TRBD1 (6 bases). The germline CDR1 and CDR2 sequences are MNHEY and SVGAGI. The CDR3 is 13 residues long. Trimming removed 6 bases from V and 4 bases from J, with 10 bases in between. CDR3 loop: CASSGQPNQPQHF. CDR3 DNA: TGTGCCAGCAGCGGACAGCCTAATCAGCCCCAGCATTTT.

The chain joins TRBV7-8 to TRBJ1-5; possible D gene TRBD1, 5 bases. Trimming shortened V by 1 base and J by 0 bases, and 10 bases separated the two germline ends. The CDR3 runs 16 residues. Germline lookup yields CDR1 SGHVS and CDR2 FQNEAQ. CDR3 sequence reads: CASSLERGNSNQPQHF. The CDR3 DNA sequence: TGTGCCAGCAGCTTAGAACGGGGGAATAGCAATCAGCCCCAGCATTTT.

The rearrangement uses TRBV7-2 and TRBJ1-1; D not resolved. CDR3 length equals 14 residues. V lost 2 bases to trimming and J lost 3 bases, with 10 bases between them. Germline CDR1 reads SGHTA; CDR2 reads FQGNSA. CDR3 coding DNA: TGTGCCAGCAGCTTACGGTCTCTGGACACTGAAGCTTTCTTT. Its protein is CASSLRSLDTEAFF.

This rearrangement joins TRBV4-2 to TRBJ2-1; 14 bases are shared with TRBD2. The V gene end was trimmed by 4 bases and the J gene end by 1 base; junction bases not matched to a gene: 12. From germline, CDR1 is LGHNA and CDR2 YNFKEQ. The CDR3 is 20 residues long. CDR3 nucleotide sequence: TGTGCCAGCAGCCGACCCGGGACTAGCGGGAGTAGTGGGTCCTACAATGAGCAGTTCTTC. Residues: CASSRPGTSGSSGSYNEQFF.

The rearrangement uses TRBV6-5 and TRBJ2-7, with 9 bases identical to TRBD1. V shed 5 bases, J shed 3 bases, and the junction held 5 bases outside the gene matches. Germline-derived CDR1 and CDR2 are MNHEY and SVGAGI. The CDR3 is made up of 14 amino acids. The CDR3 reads CASSRQGGSYEQYF. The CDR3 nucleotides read TGTGCCAGCAGTCGACAGGGGGGCAGCTACGAGCAGTACTTC.

CDR3 in amino acids: CASSGTQGPTEAFF. For the CDR3, the DNA is TGCGCCAGCAGCGGTACACAGGGTCCCACTGAAGCTTTCTTT. The rearrangement uses TRBV5-1 and TRBJ1-1, with D possibly matching TRBD1 (6 bases). The V and J ends lost 4 bases and 4 bases respectively, with 14 bases between them. CDR1 and CDR2 (germline): SGHRS, YFSETQ. The CDR3 sequence is 14 residues long.

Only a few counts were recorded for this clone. The chain's CDR3 is CASSQGHSGVTGELFF. In DNA form, the CDR3 reads TGTGCCAGCAGCCAAGGTCACTCAGGAGTCACCGGGGAGCTGTTTTTT. The rearrangement joins TRBV4-2 to TRBJ2-2, with D unclear. CDR3 length equals 16 residues. The V and J ends lost 1 base and 4 bases respectively, with 13 bases between them. The germline CDR1 and CDR2 sequences are LGHNA and YNFKEQ.

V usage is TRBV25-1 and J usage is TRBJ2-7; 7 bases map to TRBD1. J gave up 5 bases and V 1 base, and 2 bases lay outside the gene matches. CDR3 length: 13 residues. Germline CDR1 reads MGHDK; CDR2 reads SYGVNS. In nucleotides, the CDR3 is TGTGCCAGCAGTGAATGGCAGGGGGACGAGCAGTACTTC. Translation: CASSEWQGDEQYF.

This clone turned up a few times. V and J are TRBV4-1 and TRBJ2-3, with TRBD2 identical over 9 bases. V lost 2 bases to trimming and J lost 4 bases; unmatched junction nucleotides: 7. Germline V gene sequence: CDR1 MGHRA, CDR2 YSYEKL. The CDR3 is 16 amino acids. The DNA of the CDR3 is TGCGCCAGCAGCCAAAGCTTAGCGGGAGCCTCAGATACGCAGTATTTT. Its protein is CASSQSLAGASDTQYF.

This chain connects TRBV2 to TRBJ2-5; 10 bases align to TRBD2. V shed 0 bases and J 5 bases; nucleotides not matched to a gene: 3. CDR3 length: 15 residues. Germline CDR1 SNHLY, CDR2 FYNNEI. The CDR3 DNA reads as TGTGCCAGCAGTGAAGCTAGCGGGAGGAGGGAGACCCAGTACTTC. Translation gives CASSEASGRRETQYF. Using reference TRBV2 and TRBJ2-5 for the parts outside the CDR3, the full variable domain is EPEVTQTPSHQVTQMGQEVILRCVPISNHLYFYWYRQILGQKVEFLVSFYNNEISEKSEIFDDQFSVERPDGSNFTLKIRSTKLEDSAMYFCASSEASGRRETQYFGPGTRLLVL.

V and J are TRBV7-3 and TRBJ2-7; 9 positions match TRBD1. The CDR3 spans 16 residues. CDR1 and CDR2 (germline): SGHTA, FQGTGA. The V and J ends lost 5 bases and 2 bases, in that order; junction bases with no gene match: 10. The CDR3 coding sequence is TGTGCCAGCAGCAAATCGACAGGGGGATGGACCTACGAGCAGTACTTC. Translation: CASSKSTGGWTYEQYF.

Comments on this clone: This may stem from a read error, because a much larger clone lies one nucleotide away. The CDR3 spells CASSLDRTEAFF. CDR3 DNA sequence: TGTGCCAGCAGCTTAGATCGGACTGAAGCTTTCTTT. This chain links TRBV7-8 with TRBJ1-1; D ambiguous. Germline-derived CDR1 and CDR2 are SGHVS and FQNEAQ. This CDR3 is built from 12 residues. Trimming took 1 base from V and 5 from J, leaving 5 bases between them.

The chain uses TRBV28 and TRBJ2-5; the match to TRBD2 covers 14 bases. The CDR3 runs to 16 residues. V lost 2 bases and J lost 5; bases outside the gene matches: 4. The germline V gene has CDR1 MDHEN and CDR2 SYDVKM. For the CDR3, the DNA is TGTGCCAGCAGTTTAGGGACTAGCGGGAGCGGGGAGACCCAGTACTTC. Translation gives CASSLGTSGSGETQYF.

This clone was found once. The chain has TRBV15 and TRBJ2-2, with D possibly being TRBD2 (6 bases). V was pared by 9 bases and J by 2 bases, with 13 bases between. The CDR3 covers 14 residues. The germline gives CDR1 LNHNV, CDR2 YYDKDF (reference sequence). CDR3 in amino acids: CATPWGTNTGELFF. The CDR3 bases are TGTGCCACGCCCTGGGGGACTAACACCGGGGAGCTGTTTTTT.

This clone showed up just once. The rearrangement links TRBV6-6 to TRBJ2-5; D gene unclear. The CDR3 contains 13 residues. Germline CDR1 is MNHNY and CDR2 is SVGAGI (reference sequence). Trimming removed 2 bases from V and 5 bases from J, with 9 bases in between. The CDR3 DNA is TGTGCCAGCAGTTACCGCCCCCGGGAGACCCAGTACTTC. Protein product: CASSYRPRETQYF.

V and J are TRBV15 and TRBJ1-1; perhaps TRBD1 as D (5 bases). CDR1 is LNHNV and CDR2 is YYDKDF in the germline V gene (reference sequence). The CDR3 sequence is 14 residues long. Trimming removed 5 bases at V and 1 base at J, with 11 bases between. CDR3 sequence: CATSDRGGNTEAFF. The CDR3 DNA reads TGTGCCACCAGCGACCGGGGCGGGAACACTGAAGCTTTCTTT.

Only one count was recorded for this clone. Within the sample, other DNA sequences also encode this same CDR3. The CDR3 here is CASSLGGTDTQYF. The CDR3 DNA reads as TGCGCCAGCAGCTTAGGGGGCACAGATACGCAGTATTTT. The chain employs TRBV5-1 and TRBJ2-3; D possibly corresponds to TRBD1 (5 bases). The germline V and J ends were trimmed by 2 bases and 1 base, with 5 bases remaining between them. The CDR3 covers 13 residues. Germline V lookup: CDR1 SGHRS, CDR2 YFSETQ.

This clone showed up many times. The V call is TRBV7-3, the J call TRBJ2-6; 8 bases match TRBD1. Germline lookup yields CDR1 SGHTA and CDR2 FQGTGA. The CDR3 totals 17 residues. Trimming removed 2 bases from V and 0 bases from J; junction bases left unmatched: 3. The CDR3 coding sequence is TGTGCCAGCAGCTTACAGGGGGCACCCTCTGGGGCCAACGTCCTGACTTTC. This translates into CASSLQGAPSGANVLTF. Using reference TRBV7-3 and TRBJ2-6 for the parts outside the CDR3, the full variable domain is GAGVSQTPSNKVTEKGKYVELRCDPISGHTALYWYRQSLGQGPEFLIYFQGTGAADDSGLPNDRFFAVRPEGSVSTLKIQRTERGDSAVYLCASSLQGAPSGANVLTFGAGSRLTVL.

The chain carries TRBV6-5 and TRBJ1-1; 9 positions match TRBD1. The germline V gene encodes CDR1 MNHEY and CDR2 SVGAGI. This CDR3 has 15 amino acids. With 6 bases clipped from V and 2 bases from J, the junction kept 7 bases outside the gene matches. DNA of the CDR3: TGTGCCAGCAGACGCGGACAGGGGCGTAACACTGAAGCTTTCTTT. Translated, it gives CASRRGQGRNTEAFF.

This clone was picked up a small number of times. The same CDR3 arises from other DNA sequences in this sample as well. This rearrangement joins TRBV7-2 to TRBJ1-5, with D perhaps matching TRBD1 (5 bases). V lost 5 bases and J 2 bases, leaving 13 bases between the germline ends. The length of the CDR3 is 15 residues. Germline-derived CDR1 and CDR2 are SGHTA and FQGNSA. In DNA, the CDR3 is TGTGCCAGCAGCCTAGACGGGGGAGGCAATCAGCCCCAGCATTTT. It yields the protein CASSLDGGGNQPQHF.